Following are 19 T cell receptor beta chains from one sample sequenced in a study of blood T cell repertoires in COVID-19. TCRdb's copy holds only in-frame clones and misses some; the assay was immunoSEQ multiplex PCR. The sample holds 85,000 to 100,000 clones, 80% to 90% seen once. The sequenced sample consisted of peripheral blood. These receptors came from a man aged 55 to 70 with acute or convalescent COVID-19.

The chain uses TRBV7-9 and TRBJ1-5; 9 positions agree with TRBD1. The CDR3 is 15 amino acids. Germline V gene data show CDR1 as SEHNR and CDR2 as FQNEAQ (reference sequence). J gave up 7 bases and V 4 bases, and 8 bases lay outside the gene matches. The DNA of the CDR3 is TGTGCCAGCAGCTCCCCGGGACAGGGCTGGCAGCCCCAGCATTTT. This encodes CASSSPGQGWQPQHF.

The chain employs TRBV14 and TRBJ1-6; D perhaps matches TRBD1 (6 bases). The V gene's germline CDR1 is SGHDN and CDR2 FVKESK. The CDR3 length is 15 residues. V lost 0 bases and J 7 bases, leaving 10 bases between the germline ends. The CDR3 coding sequence is TGTGCCAGCAGCCAAGACAGGGGTTGGAATTCACCCCTCCACTTT. Amino acid sequence: CASSQDRGWNSPLHF.

The CDR3 DNA reads as TGTGCCAGCAGCTTAACCCTAGCGGGGGGGCCGATCTCAGATACGCAGTATTTT. The encoded protein is CASSLTLAGGPISDTQYF. The chain links TRBV11-3 to TRBJ2-3; 12 bases align to TRBD2. V lost 2 bases to trimming and J lost 4 bases; unmatched junction nucleotides: 10. There are 18 residues in the CDR3. Germline V gene lookup returns CDR1 SGHNT and CDR2 YENEEA. Full variable domain (missing parts from reference TRBV11-3 and TRBJ2-3): EAGVVQSPRYKIIEKKQPVAFWCNPISGHNTLYWYLQNLGQGPELLIRYENEEAVDDSQLPKDRFSAERLKGVDSTLKIQPAELGDSAVYLCASSLTLAGGPISDTQYFGPGTRLTVL.

The chain has TRBV27 and TRBJ2-1; D is unclear. The V end lost 6 bases, the J end lost 0 bases, and 6 bases lay between the germline ends. The CDR3 totals 13 residues. Germline CDR1 is MNHEY and CDR2 is SMNVEV (reference sequence). This CDR3 is CASRSSSYNEQFF. The CDR3 coding sequence is TGTGCCAGCAGAAGTAGCTCCTACAATGAGCAGTTCTTC.

The chain combines TRBV5-6 with TRBJ2-7; possible D gene TRBD1, 6 bases. With 0 bases removed from V and 7 bases from J, the gap between germline ends came to 20 bases. The CDR3 runs to 16 residues. CDR1 is SGHDT and CDR2 is YYEEEE in the germline V gene. In DNA form, the CDR3 reads TGTGCCAGCAGCTTGGATCGCGTGCAGGGGCTGGAAGAGCAGTACTTC. Protein product: CASSLDRVQGLEEQYF. Looking up the rest from reference TRBV5-6 and TRBJ2-7 gives the full variable domain: DAGVTQSPTHLIKTRGQQVTLRCSPKSGHDTVSWYQQALGQGPQFIFQYYEEEERQRGNFPDRFSGHQFPNYSSELNVNALLLGDSALYLCASSLDRVQGLEEQYFGPGTRLTVT.

In its sample, this clone was seen once. J is TRBJ2-7 and V is TRBV30, with a tentative D call TRBD2 (5 bases). Trimming removed 4 bases from V and 6 bases from J, with 13 bases in between. CDR1 is GTSNPN, CDR2 SVGIG, per germline (reference sequence). This CDR3 comprises 12 residues. The CDR3 nucleotides read TGTGCCTGGAATAGGGCTAGCCGCGAGCAGTACTTC. Translated: CAWNRASREQYF.

This chain links TRBV7-2 with TRBJ1-4; D unclear. The CDR3 spans 14 residues. Trimming pared 2 bases from V and 2 bases from J, leaving 6 bases between. Germline V lookup: CDR1 SGHTA, CDR2 FQGNSA. The CDR3 protein is CASSLSVTNEKLFF. The CDR3 nucleotides are TGTGCCAGCAGCTTATCCGTGACTAATGAAAAACTGTTTTTT.

The chain combines TRBV11-2 with TRBJ1-4, with D unclear. This CDR3 comprises 14 residues. Germline lookup yields CDR1 SGHAT and CDR2 FQNNGV. The V gene lost 1 base and the J gene lost 8 bases, with 11 bases spanning the gap. The CDR3 sequence: CASSLGHRAEKLFF. The DNA of the CDR3 is TGTGCCAGCAGCTTAGGGCACCGTGCAGAAAAACTGTTTTTT.

V gene TRBV11-2 combines with J gene TRBJ2-2; D is perhaps TRBD2 (5 bases). V was clipped by 4 bases and J by 4 bases, with 16 bases between them. The CDR3 extends over 16 amino acids. Per the germline V gene, CDR1 is SGHAT and CDR2 is FQNNGV. As DNA, the CDR3 is TGTGCCAGCAGCTCTAAGTCGGGAATTATCACCGGGGAGCTGTTTTTT. This encodes CASSSKSGIITGELFF. The variable domain in full, completed from reference TRBV11-2 and TRBJ2-2, reads EAGVAQSPRYKIIEKRQSVAFWCNPISGHATLYWYQQILGQGPKLLIQFQNNGVVDDSQLPKDRFSAERLKGVDSTLKIQPAKLEDSAVYLCASSSKSGIITGELFFGEGSRLTVL.

The chain is built from TRBV5-5 and TRBJ1-2, with 9 positions matching TRBD1. V shed 0 bases and J 3 bases; nucleotides not matched to a gene: 3. Germline values: CDR1 SGHKS, CDR2 YYEKEE (reference sequence). CDR3 size: 15 residues. As DNA, the CDR3 is TGTGCCAGCAGCTTGGCGGGACAGGGATACTATGGCTACACCTTC. Translating it yields CASSLAGQGYYGYTF. Complete variable domain (other parts from reference TRBV5-5 and TRBJ1-2): DAGVTQSPTHLIKTRGQQVTLRCSPISGHKSVSWYQQVLGQGPQFIFQYYEKEERGRGNFPDRFSARQFPNYSSELNVNALLLGDSALYLCASSLAGQGYYGYTFGSGTRLTVV.

A word on this clone: The identical CDR3 is also encoded by other nucleotide sequences in the sample. The chain employs TRBV11-2 and TRBJ1-3; D is unclear. V lost 1 base to trimming and J lost 0 bases, with 7 bases between them. CDR3 size: 15 residues. Germline values: CDR1 SGHAT, CDR2 FQNNGV. The CDR3 sequence: CASSLVTGSGNTIYF. CDR3 DNA sequence: TGTGCCAGCAGCTTAGTAACGGGCTCTGGAAACACCATATATTTT.

V and J are TRBV2 and TRBJ1-6; D remains ambiguous. Germline V lookup: CDR1 SNHLY, CDR2 FYNNEI. The CDR3 has 13 residues. The V end lost 4 bases, the J end lost 14 bases, and 15 bases lay between the germline ends. CDR3 DNA: TGTGCCAGCAGTGCGGGTAGAGCTCACACCCTCCACTTT. Amino acid sequence: CASSAGRAHTLHF.

J is TRBJ1-2 and V is TRBV30, with no clear D. Trimming took 0 bases from V and 8 from J, leaving 22 bases between them. The CDR3 is made up of 16 amino acids. From germline, CDR1 is GTSNPN and CDR2 SVGIG (reference sequence). CDR3 protein: CAWSVDLDYPRGGYTF. In DNA, the CDR3 is TGTGCCTGGAGTGTGGACTTAGACTATCCCCGCGGGGGCTACACCTTC.

The V gene is TRBV4-1, the J gene TRBJ2-4, with a weak D call TRBD2 (6 bases). Germline values: CDR1 MGHRA, CDR2 YSYEKL. The CDR3 has 17 residues. Trimming shortened V by 3 bases and J by 0 bases, and 15 bases separated the two germline ends. The CDR3 region is CASSQGTVGLAKNIQYF. The CDR3 bases are TGCGCCAGCAGCCAGGGGACCGTGGGACTAGCCAAAAACATTCAGTACTTC.

The chain recombines TRBV5-1 with TRBJ2-1; D is possibly TRBD2 (6 bases). The V gene's germline CDR1 is SGHRS and CDR2 YFSETQ. Trimming left V 4 bases short and J 6 bases short, with 11 bases between. The CDR3 loop spans 13 amino acids. CDR3 in amino acids: CASSAGPTNEQFF. DNA for the CDR3: TGCGCCAGCAGCGCGGGACCGACCAATGAGCAGTTCTTC.

CDR3: CASQKETSGGLYNEQFF. The CDR3 bases are TGCGCCAGCCAAAAAGAGACTAGCGGGGGCCTCTACAATGAGCAGTTCTTC. J is TRBJ2-1 and V is TRBV5-1, with TRBD2 matching 12 bases. Germline V gene lookup returns CDR1 SGHRS and CDR2 YFSETQ. Unmatched junction bases numbered 11, after V lost 7 bases and J lost 3 bases. CDR3 length equals 17 residues.

The J gene is TRBJ1-5, the V gene TRBV7-2; 7 bases line up with TRBD1. Trimming cost V 5 bases and J 10 bases; bases outside gene matches: 11. Per germline, CDR1 SGHTA and CDR2 FQGNSA. The CDR3 spans 14 residues. The CDR3 region has the DNA TGTGCCAGCAGCCGGGACAGCGCGGATGGACCCCAGCATTTT. It specifies CASSRDSADGPQHF. The entire variable domain, with the rest obtained from reference TRBV7-2 and TRBJ1-5, is as follows: GAGVSQSPSNKVTEKGKDVELRCDPISGHTALYWYRQSLGQGLEFLIYFQGNSAPDKSGLPSDRFSAERTGGSVSTLTIQRTQQEDSAVYLCASSRDSADGPQHFGDGTRLSIL.

The chain employs TRBV5-1 and TRBJ1-2; D perhaps matches TRBD1 (6 bases). From germline, CDR1 is SGHRS and CDR2 YFSETQ. Trimming removed 0 bases at V and 4 bases at J, with 10 bases between. The CDR3 consists of 14 residues. For the CDR3, the DNA is TGCGCCAGCAGCTTGGAAGGGACACTCTATGGCTACACCTTC. Translated: CASSLEGTLYGYTF.

DNA of the CDR3: TGTGCCAGCAGCCCGGGACTAGCGGGACAAGAGACCCAGTACTTC. Its protein product is CASSPGLAGQETQYF. The V gene is TRBV11-3, the J gene TRBJ2-5, with 13 bases matching TRBD2. Unmatched junction bases numbered 2, after V lost 5 bases and J lost 2 bases. The CDR3 is made up of 15 amino acids. CDR1 and CDR2 (germline): SGHNT, YENEEA.